This entry lists 30 T cell receptor beta chains sequenced from one sample in a study of human T cells and chemical hapten exposure. Noted time point: patch test 3, about 24 weeks after DPC sensitization. Treatment specified: therapeutic diphenylcyclopropenone sensitization with weekly scalp DPC. One entry per CDR3 protein, called by TCRdb with MiXCR from the RACE reads. The sample yields approximately 90,000 distinct CDR3 sequences, 25% to 35% seen once. The sequencing here drew on whole blood, taken in connection with sensitization to the hapten diphenylcyclopropenone (DPC). Receptors originate from a middle-aged man with alopecia areata. Some clones in this sample may be carry-over from other donors' samples.

This clonotype was seen a handful of times. The chain uses TRBV7-2 and TRBJ2-7; no reliable D call. V lost 5 bases and J 4 bases, leaving 21 bases between the germline ends. Germline CDR1 and CDR2: SGHTA and FQGNSA. The CDR3 is 16 amino acids. CDR3 residues: CASSPLFLAPDYEQYF. In nucleotides, the CDR3 is TGTGCCAGCAGCCCCCTCTTCCTGGCCCCAGATTACGAGCAGTACTTC.

This clonotype was counted only a few times. V and J are TRBV2 and TRBJ1-3; perhaps TRBD1 as D (5 bases). Looked up from germline, CDR1 is SNHLY and CDR2 is FYNNEI. The germline V and J ends were trimmed by 4 bases and 0 bases, with 13 bases remaining between them. This CDR3 comprises 16 residues. As DNA, the CDR3 is TGTGCCAGCAGTGTGAAGGGACCTCACTCTGGAAACACCATATATTTT. Translation: CASSVKGPHSGNTIYF. The whole variable domain, filled in from reference TRBV2 and TRBJ1-3, reads EPEVTQTPSHQVTQMGQEVILRCVPISNHLYFYWYRQILGQKVEFLVSFYNNEISEKSEIFDDQFSVERPDGSNFTLKIRSTKLEDSAMYFCASSVKGPHSGNTIYFGEGSWLTVV.

This sequence joins TRBV6-1 and TRBJ1-5; D is ambiguous. Per the germline V gene, CDR1 is MNHNS and CDR2 is SASEGT. This CDR3 is 16 amino acids long. Trimming removed 2 bases from V and 9 bases from J, with 20 bases in between. For the CDR3, the DNA is TGTGCCAGCAGTGAAACGAAGGGAATGGCGGGTGCGCCCCAGCATTTT. It is translated as CASSETKGMAGAPQHF.

The chain links TRBV7-9 to TRBJ1-1, with D uncertain. V dropped 7 bases and J dropped 0 bases, with 12 bases sitting between them. The germline gives CDR1 SEHNR, CDR2 FQNEAQ (reference sequence). The CDR3 contains 14 residues. This CDR3 reads CASTPTTVNTEAFF. The CDR3 DNA reads as TGTGCCAGCACGCCTACCACAGTGAACACTGAAGCTTTCTTT.

The V gene is TRBV7-9, the J gene TRBJ1-1, with D possibly matching TRBD1 (5 bases). Germline V lookup: CDR1 SEHNR, CDR2 FQNEAQ (reference sequence). The CDR3 consists of 14 residues. Trimming took 5 bases from V and 5 from J, leaving 15 bases between them. The CDR3 loop reads CASSPDSGFTEAFF. In DNA, the CDR3 is TGTGCCAGCAGCCCGGATTCAGGGTTTACTGAAGCTTTCTTT. The variable domain in full, completed from reference TRBV7-9 and TRBJ1-1, reads DTGVSQNPRHKITKRGQNVTFRCDPISEHNRLYWYRQTLGQGPEFLTYFQNEAQLEKSRLLSDRFSAERPKGSFSTLEIQRTEQGDSAMYLCASSPDSGFTEAFFGQGTRLTVV.

J is TRBJ2-7 and V is TRBV9; 8 nucleotides match TRBD2. After removal of 1 base from V and 0 bases from J, the junction contained 3 bases not matched to a gene. This CDR3 spans 15 amino acids. From germline, CDR1 is SGDLS and CDR2 YYNGEE. CDR3 bases: TGTGCCAGCAGCGTAAATGCGGGAGGCTCCTACGAGCAGTACTTC. It encodes CASSVNAGGSYEQYF. Full variable domain (missing parts from reference TRBV9 and TRBJ2-7): DSGVTQTPKHLITATGQRVTLRCSPRSGDLSVYWYQQSLDQGLQFLIQYYNGEERAKGNILERFSAQQFPDLHSELNLSSLELGDSALYFCASSVNAGGSYEQYFGPGTRLTVT.

The V and J genes are TRBV12-3 or TRBV12-4 and TRBJ2-1; no firm D call. V shed 10 bases and J shed 7 bases, with 17 bases lying between them. This CDR3 has 13 amino acids. CDR3 DNA: TGTGCCACGCTTGTGAGAAAGGTGAATGAGCAGTTCTTC. As protein: CATLVRKVNEQFF.

The chain recombines TRBV3-1 with TRBJ2-7; D tentatively reads TRBD1 or TRBD2 (5 bases each). V was pared by 1 base and J by 2 bases, with 9 bases between. This CDR3 region has 14 residues. The germline gives CDR1 LGHDT, CDR2 YNNKEL (reference sequence). The CDR3 DNA reads as TGTGCCAGCAGCCAAGGGGACGGTGCCTACGAGCAGTACTTC. The encoded protein is CASSQGDGAYEQYF.

This chain links TRBV20-1 with TRBJ1-3; D remains ambiguous. The CDR3 runs to 15 residues. CDR1 and CDR2 from the germline V gene are DFQATT and SNEGSKA (reference sequence). V dropped 0 bases and J dropped 2 bases, with 11 bases sitting between them. The chain's CDR3 is CSARDPSGTGNTIYF. The CDR3 nucleotides read TGCAGTGCTAGAGATCCCTCAGGCACTGGAAACACCATATATTTT.

In its sample, this clonotype was seen a few times. This chain connects TRBV12-3 or TRBV12-4 to TRBJ2-5; 9 nucleotides agree with TRBD2. There are 15 residues in the CDR3. The J segment lost 4 bases and the V segment lost 5 bases, leaving 8 bases of the junction unmatched. CDR3 residues: CASSKLAGGGETQYF. The CDR3 region has the DNA TGTGCCAGCAGTAAACTGGCGGGAGGGGGAGAGACCCAGTACTTC.

This rearrangement joins TRBV7-2 to TRBJ2-1; 7 positions agree with TRBD1. Germline lookup yields CDR1 SGHTA and CDR2 FQGNSA. The CDR3 is made up of 15 amino acids. V trimming: 2 bases; J trimming: 2 bases; junction bases outside the gene matches: 3. The CDR3 loop reads CASSLFQGAYNEQFF. CDR3 nucleotides: TGTGCCAGCAGCTTATTCCAGGGGGCCTACAATGAGCAGTTCTTC.

CDR3: CASSGHSGAYEQYF. The CDR3 DNA sequence: TGTGCCAGCAGTGGACATAGCGGGGCCTACGAGCAGTACTTC. V and J are TRBV12-3 or TRBV12-4 and TRBJ2-7, with 8 bases identical to TRBD2. The V gene end was trimmed by 5 bases and the J gene end by 2 bases; junction bases not matched to a gene: 5. The CDR3 extends over 14 amino acids.

This clonotype was seen ten or more times. This chain links TRBV6-5 with TRBJ2-1; 7 bases agree with TRBD2. The CDR3 runs 16 residues. Germline V gives CDR1 MNHEY, CDR2 SVGAGI. With 0 bases clipped from V and 8 bases from J, the junction kept 10 bases outside the gene matches. This CDR3 is CASSYSLQRDGYEQFF. The CDR3 DNA reads TGTGCCAGCAGTTACTCGCTCCAGCGGGACGGGTATGAGCAGTTCTTC.

The table lists this clonotype with many counts. The chain links TRBV11-3 to TRBJ2-3; D is unresolved. Germline values: CDR1 SGHNT, CDR2 YENEEA. This CDR3 spans 15 amino acids. The V and J ends lost 3 bases and 3 bases respectively, with 13 bases between them. Written as DNA, the CDR3 is TGTGCCAGCAGCTTTCACAGAAGGACGACAGATACGCAGTATTTT. Residues: CASSFHRRTTDTQYF.

The chain couples TRBV9 to TRBJ2-5, with TRBD1 matching over 7 bases. Germline V gene data show CDR1 as SGDLS and CDR2 as YYNGEE. The CDR3 is made up of 13 amino acids. With V trimmed by 3 bases and J by 2 bases, 1 base remained unmatched. The CDR3 DNA sequence: TGTGCCAGCAGCGGGACAGGTCAAGAGACCCAGTACTTC. Encoded protein: CASSGTGQETQYF.

The CDR3 nucleotides read TGTGCCAGCTCCCACGGTCGACCTGAAGCTTTCTTT. Translating it yields CASSHGRPEAFF. The genes are TRBV18 and TRBJ1-1; D is uncertain. The CDR3 extends over 12 amino acids. CDR1 is KGHSH and CDR2 is LQKENI in the germline V gene. V was trimmed by 6 bases and J by 6 bases, leaving 11 bases between them.

This clonotype has just a few counts. This sequence joins TRBV27 and TRBJ2-7; D tentatively fits TRBD1 or TRBD2 (5 bases each). The ends were cut back, 3 bases at V and 2 bases at J, with 11 bases in the middle. There are 14 residues in the CDR3. The germline V gene encodes CDR1 MNHEY and CDR2 SMNVEV (reference sequence). The CDR3 sequence is CASSFRDGAYEQYF. The CDR3 nucleotides read TGTGCCAGCAGTTTCCGGGACGGAGCCTACGAGCAGTACTTC.

This chain joins TRBV6-1 and TRBJ2-2, with TRBD2 matching 15 bases. Trimming cost V 3 bases and J 1 base; bases outside gene matches: 3. CDR1 is MNHNS and CDR2 is SASEGT in the germline V gene. This CDR3 has 18 residues. In nucleotides, the CDR3 is TGTGCCAGCAGTGATGGACTAGCGGGAGGGCTGAACACCGGGGAGCTGTTTTTT. As protein: CASSDGLAGGLNTGELFF.

This clonotype occurred a few times. The chain carries TRBV2 and TRBJ2-1, with TRBD1 matching 7 bases. Trimming removed 8 bases from V and 6 bases from J; junction bases left unmatched: 19. Germline V gene data show CDR1 as SNHLY and CDR2 as FYNNEI. This CDR3 has 17 amino acids. As DNA, the CDR3 is TGTGCCAGCCTAAGCTGGGGGAAGGGCGCAGGGGGCAATGAGCAGTTCTTC. Protein: CASLSWGKGAGGNEQFF.

In its sample, this clonotype was seen a few times. V usage is TRBV7-2 and J usage is TRBJ2-5; D gene uncertain. Germline V gene data show CDR1 as SGHTA and CDR2 as FQGNSA. This CDR3 is 15 amino acids long. Trimming pared 1 base from V and 3 bases from J, leaving 12 bases between. The CDR3 nucleotides are TGTGCCAGCAGCTTAGGCGGTTTAGGAAAAGAGACCCAGTACTTC. Translated, it gives CASSLGGLGKETQYF.

Only a few counts were recorded for this clonotype. This chain connects TRBV5-1 to TRBJ1-4, with 8 bases lining up with TRBD1. The CDR3 loop spans 15 amino acids. V was clipped by 5 bases and J by 3 bases; unmatched bases: 6. Germline V CDR1 and CDR2: SGHRS, YFSETQ. CDR3 residues: CASRKDRGPNEKLFF. CDR3 coding DNA: TGCGCCAGCAGAAAAGACAGGGGACCTAATGAAAAACTGTTTTTT.

This clonotype was seen only a few times. The CDR3 nucleotides read TGCAGTGCTCATGGCTACACCTTC. It codes for CSAHGYTF. The chain carries TRBV20-1 and TRBJ1-2; no clear D gene. The CDR3 sequence is 8 residues long. Trimming shortened V by 5 bases and J by 6 bases, and 1 base separated the two germline ends. CDR1 is DFQATT, CDR2 SNEGSKA, per germline (reference sequence).

This chain joins TRBV5-1 and TRBJ1-5; D might be TRBD1 (5 bases). This CDR3 is built from 13 residues. CDR1 and CDR2 (germline): SGHRS, YFSETQ. V was clipped by 3 bases and J by 6 bases, with 10 bases between them. The chain's CDR3 is CASSWGTGQPQHF. CDR3 nucleotides: TGCGCCAGCAGCTGGGGGACTGGTCAGCCCCAGCATTTT.

This rearrangement joins TRBV6-1 to TRBJ2-2; TRBD2 matches 7 bases. This CDR3 contains 14 residues. J was trimmed by 7 bases and V by 6 bases; bases with no gene match: 8. Looked up from germline, CDR1 is MNHNS and CDR2 is SASEGT. The CDR3 loop reads CASREGGRDGELFF. CDR3 DNA: TGTGCCAGCAGAGAGGGAGGGCGTGACGGGGAGCTGTTTTTT.

The genes are TRBV20-1 and TRBJ1-6, with 7 bases identical to TRBD1. V lost 6 bases, J lost 3 bases, and 8 bases stayed unmatched. CDR3 length: 15 amino acids. Germline CDR1 reads DFQATT; CDR2 reads SNEGSKA (reference sequence). The CDR3 region is CSALQGNFYNSPLHF. CDR3 coding DNA: TGCAGTGCCCTACAGGGGAATTTCTATAATTCACCCCTCCACTTT.

J is TRBJ1-1 and V is TRBV7-2, with 8 positions matching TRBD1. Unmatched junction bases numbered 14, after V lost 2 bases and J lost 6 bases. The CDR3 is made up of 17 amino acids. The germline V gene has CDR1 SGHTA and CDR2 FQGNSA. CDR3 DNA: TGTGCCAGCAGCTTACGGACAGGGAATACCCTGCGGCCTGAAGCTTTCTTT. Amino acids: CASSLRTGNTLRPEAFF.

The sample holds a few counts of this clonotype. This chain joins TRBV20-1 and TRBJ2-3, with TRBD2 matching over 10 bases. There are 16 residues in the CDR3. CDR1 is DFQATT, CDR2 SNEGSKA, per germline (reference sequence). J lost 2 bases, V lost 2 bases, and 7 bases had no gene match. The CDR3 DNA sequence: TGCAGTGCTAGAAGCAGACTAGCGGGTTTCACAGATACGCAGTATTTT. This gives the protein CSARSRLAGFTDTQYF.

The chain recombines TRBV7-9 with TRBJ2-1, with no clear D. Germline CDR1 SEHNR, CDR2 FQNEAQ (reference sequence). This CDR3 has 12 residues. Trimming shortened V by 4 bases and J by 8 bases, and 9 bases separated the two germline ends. The CDR3 here is CASSSPRDEQFF. CDR3 bases: TGTGCCAGCAGCTCACCCCGAGATGAGCAGTTCTTC.

The sample holds a few counts of this clonotype. The V and J genes are TRBV18 and TRBJ2-5, with D tentatively TRBD2 (6 bases). V was shortened by 5 bases and J by 5 bases, with 21 bases between the two germline ends. Germline assignment: CDR1 KGHSH and CDR2 LQKENI. The CDR3 is 16 residues long. The CDR3 region is CASSAPGVPTRETQYF. CDR3 DNA: TGTGCCAGCTCAGCCCCGGGGGTCCCTACGAGGGAGACCCAGTACTTC. The full variable domain, rest sourced from reference TRBV18 and TRBJ2-5, is NAGVMQNPRHLVRRRGQEARLRCSPMKGHSHVYWYRQLPEEGLKFMVYLQKENIIDESGMPKERFSAEFPKEGPSILRIQQVVRGDSAAYFCASSAPGVPTRETQYFGPGTRLLVL.

Here the CDR3 DNA reads TGTGCCACCAGCGGGGCAGAGATAGCCAAAAACATTCAGTACTTC. This translates into CATSGAEIAKNIQYF. V is TRBV15 and J is TRBJ2-4, with D tentatively TRBD1 (5 bases). The V end lost 5 bases, the J end lost 0 bases, and 11 bases lay between the germline ends. Germline-derived CDR1 and CDR2 are LNHNV and YYDKDF (reference sequence). The CDR3 totals 15 residues.